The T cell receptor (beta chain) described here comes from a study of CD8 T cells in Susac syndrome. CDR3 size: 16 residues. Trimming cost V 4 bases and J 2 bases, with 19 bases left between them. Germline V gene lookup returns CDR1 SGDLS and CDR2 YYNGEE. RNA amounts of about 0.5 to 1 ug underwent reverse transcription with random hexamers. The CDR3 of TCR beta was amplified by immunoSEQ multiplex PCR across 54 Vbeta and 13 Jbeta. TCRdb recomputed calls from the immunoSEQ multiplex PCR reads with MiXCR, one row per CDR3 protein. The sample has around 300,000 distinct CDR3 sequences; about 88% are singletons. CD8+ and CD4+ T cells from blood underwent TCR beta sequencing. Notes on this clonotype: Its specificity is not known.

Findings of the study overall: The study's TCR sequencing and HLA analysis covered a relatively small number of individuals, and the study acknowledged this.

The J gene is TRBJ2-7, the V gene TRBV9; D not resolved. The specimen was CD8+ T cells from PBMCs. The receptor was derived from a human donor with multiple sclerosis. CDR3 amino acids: CASSLSRGDDTYEQYF. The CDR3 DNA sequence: TGTGCCAGCAGCCTCAGTCGCGGAGACGACACCTACGAGCAGTACTTC. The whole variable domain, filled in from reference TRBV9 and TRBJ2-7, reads DSGVTQTPKHLITATGQRVTLRCSPRSGDLSVYWYQQSLDQGLQFLIQYYNGEERAKGNILERFSAQQFPDLHSELNLSSLELGDSALYFCASSLSRGDDTYEQYFGPGTRLTVT.